The present entry profiles one TCR beta chain with its context. Per the authors' pipeline: Counts of nucleated cells, estimated from reference gene primer amplification, were obtained. The assay was immunoSEQ multiplex PCR, and TCRdb's table has in-frame clones only and misses some. V and J calls plus clone size are reproduced from that table; the DNA served to infer D and trimming. The sample shows approximately 90,000 clones, about 86% of them seen only once. The sample is drawn from a study of blood T cell repertoires in COVID-19. Overall study: Sites across the United States, Italy and Spain contributed samples from acute and convalescent COVID-19. From T cells, B-cell-depleted T cells, or PBMCs came the material, which was cDNA or gDNA.

Germline CDR1 and CDR2: SGHNT and YYREEE (reference sequence). The CDR3 runs to 16 residues. The ends were cut back, 4 bases at V and 2 bases at J, with 16 bases in the middle. The chain has TRBV5-4 and TRBJ2-1; D might be TRBD1 (5 bases). What was sequenced was peripheral blood. This sequence was found in a man aged 60-69 years with acute or convalescent COVID-19. The CDR3 sequence: CASSPPGKVAYNEQFF. CDR3 bases: TGTGCCAGCAGCCCGCCAGGGAAGGTGGCCTACAATGAGCAGTTCTTC.